This T cell receptor (beta chain) appears in the sequencing data of a study of shared clonotypes between healthy human individuals. Study details: Donors had three CD4 naive, three CD4 memory, two CD8 naive and one CD8 memory plate apiece.

The naive CD8 fraction comprised CD45RO-negative cells positively selected for CCR7 and excluded terminally differentiated effector memory CD45RA+ cells. In germline, CDR1 is SEHNR, CDR2 FQNEAQ (reference sequence). The length of the CDR3 is 12 residues. Authors' data handling: Without quality scores, immunoSEQ junctional reads could not be filtered like full-length reads. Measured with immunoSEQ multiplex PCR; TCRdb has only the in-frame clones, and not every one. V and J calls and clone size are as listed in that table; D and trimming were resolved from the DNA. The sample records around 1,900,000 clones, approximately 92% being singletons. Comments on this clone: The target antigen is unknown.

General study results and limits: Between a handful of donors, naive CD4 clonotypes were shared at a level of approximately 5%. Estimated richness was generally greater in naive than memory subsets.

The clonotype comes from a man aged 18 to 30 in good health. Some clones in this sample may be carry-over from other donors' samples. Sequencing was done on a sample of naive CD8+ T cells from PBMCs. The chain employs TRBV7-9 and TRBJ2-5; no reliable D call. The J call may not be correct, given that the DNA end is closer to TRBJ2-7. The CDR3: CASSTLRYEQYF. The CDR3 DNA reads TGTGCCAGCAGCACCCTAAGATACGAGCAGTACTTC.